The 25 T cell receptor beta chains in this list originate from one sample, sequenced in a study of blood T cell repertoires in COVID-19. Measured with immunoSEQ multiplex PCR; TCRdb has only the in-frame clones, and not every one. The sample shows approximately 470,000 clones, about nine tenths of them seen only once. The sample taken for sequencing was PBMCs or T cells enriched from blood (not recorded which). The receptor set was obtained from a woman between 18 and 29 years old who had recovered from COVID-19.

The chain has TRBV7-9 and TRBJ1-1, with D unresolved. The CDR3 is made up of 16 amino acids. V was shortened by 5 bases and J by 4 bases, with 20 bases between the two germline ends. Germline V gives CDR1 SEHNR, CDR2 FQNEAQ (reference sequence). CDR3 in DNA: TGTGCCAGCAGCCTCCCTGGGAGGAGTCGGGGCACTGAAGCTTTCTTT. This encodes CASSLPGRSRGTEAFF.

The V gene is TRBV19, the J gene TRBJ1-1, with TRBD1 as a possible D gene (6 bases). Germline loops: CDR1 LNHDA, CDR2 SQIVND (reference sequence). V lost 2 bases to trimming and J lost 0 bases, with 16 bases between them. This CDR3 is 17 amino acids long. DNA for the CDR3: TGTGCCAGTAGTATAAGGACGACAGGATTTATGAACACTGAAGCTTTCTTT. Translation: CASSIRTTGFMNTEAFF.

DNA for the CDR3: TGTGCCAGCAGCGTGTCGGGTAGCGGGGGAACAGATACGCAGTATTTT. Translation: CASSVSGSGGTDTQYF. The rearrangement joins TRBV9 to TRBJ2-3; TRBD2 matches at 9 bases. CDR3 length equals 16 residues. Germline-derived CDR1 and CDR2 are SGDLS and YYNGEE. V dropped 2 bases and J dropped 3; count of bases not matched to a gene: 7.

The gene calls are TRBV10-1 and TRBJ1-1; no definite D call. This CDR3 has 14 amino acids. Germline lookup yields CDR1 WNHNN and CDR2 SYGVQD (reference sequence). V was shortened by 0 bases and J by 4 bases, with 9 bases between the two germline ends. The CDR3 nucleotides are TGCGCCAGCAGTGAGTCGGGAGCAGCCACTGAAGCTTTCTTT. This gives the protein CASSESGAATEAFF.

This clone was seen a single time. The rearrangement links TRBV25-1 to TRBJ2-3, with 9 bases fitting TRBD2. J was trimmed by 3 bases and V by 6 bases; bases with no gene match: 7. Germline V gene lookup returns CDR1 MGHDK and CDR2 SYGVNS. The CDR3 length is 15 residues. This chain's CDR3 is CASSPRLAETDTQYF. CDR3 bases: TGTGCCAGCAGCCCCCGACTAGCGGAGACAGATACGCAGTATTTT.

V and J are TRBV5-5 and TRBJ1-2; D gene uncertain. The CDR3 runs to 14 residues. CDR1 is SGHKS and CDR2 is YYEKEE in the germline V gene (reference sequence). The V and J ends lost 0 bases and 4 bases respectively, with 10 bases between them. The CDR3 DNA sequence: TGTGCCAGCAGCTTGGAAGCCTTCGTCTATGGCTACACCTTC. This sequence encodes CASSLEAFVYGYTF.

This clone showed up just a few times. The chain joins TRBV29-1 to TRBJ2-1; unclear D gene. The V end was cut by 5 bases, the J end by 5 bases, with 4 bases between. This CDR3 contains 10 residues. From germline, CDR1 is SQVTM and CDR2 ANQGSEA. The DNA of the CDR3 is TGCAGCGTTTTCAACAATGAGCAGTTCTTC. It translates to CSVFNNEQFF.

V is TRBV6-5 and J is TRBJ1-1, with 8 bases matching TRBD1. From germline, CDR1 is MNHEY and CDR2 SVGAGI. The trim removed 4 bases at V and 5 bases at J, leaving 6 bases unmatched. This CDR3 has 14 residues. CDR3 bases: TGTGCCAGCAGTTTTGACAGGGGTAGAACTGAAGCTTTCTTT. It translates to CASSFDRGRTEAFF.

This rearrangement joins TRBV6-5 to TRBJ1-2, with D unresolved. Germline lookup yields CDR1 MNHEY and CDR2 SVGAGI. Trimming left V 4 bases short and J 2 bases short, with 11 bases between. CDR3 size: 14 residues. For the CDR3, the DNA is TGTGCCAGCAGTTTATACACCGTCAACTATGGCTACACCTTC. Protein product: CASSLYTVNYGYTF.

V usage is TRBV30 and J usage is TRBJ2-7; the D gene is possibly TRBD1 (5 bases). Trimming took off 3 bases at V and 0 bases at J, with 21 bases between the two ends. The CDR3 runs to 17 residues. Germline assignment: CDR1 GTSNPN and CDR2 SVGIG (reference sequence). The CDR3 spells CAWRKLIQAASSYEQYF. CDR3 bases: TGTGCCTGGAGGAAACTCATACAGGCGGCCTCCTCCTACGAGCAGTACTTC.

The chain has TRBV7-2 and TRBJ1-3, with D unresolved. V was shortened by 5 bases and J by 0 bases, with 14 bases between the two germline ends. The CDR3 contains 16 residues. From germline, CDR1 is SGHTA and CDR2 FQGNSA. This CDR3 reads CASSPQNPYSGNTIYF. The CDR3 DNA sequence: TGTGCCAGCAGCCCACAGAACCCGTACTCTGGAAACACCATATATTTT.

The chain links TRBV28 to TRBJ1-2; maybe TRBD1 (6 bases). From germline, CDR1 is MDHEN and CDR2 SYDVKM. Trimming removed 5 bases from V and 8 bases from J, with 21 bases in between. The CDR3 is 15 residues long. CDR3 DNA sequence: TGTGCCAGCAGTCCCCCCAGGGGTGGCCGTAACGGCTACACCTTC. Encoded protein: CASSPPRGGRNGYTF.

This clone is a singleton in its sample. The rearrangement uses TRBV19 and TRBJ2-7; perhaps TRBD2 as D (6 bases). The CDR3 totals 16 residues. Trimming cost V 6 bases and J 3 bases, with 21 bases left between them. Germline lookup yields CDR1 LNHDA and CDR2 SQIVND (reference sequence). The CDR3 DNA is TGTGCCAGTAGGAATCCCCTGGGGGGAAACTACTACGAGCAGTACTTC. It yields the protein CASRNPLGGNYYEQYF.

The J gene is TRBJ1-1, the V gene TRBV3-1 (or the pseudogene TRBV3-2), with a weak D call TRBD1 (5 bases). V lost 8 bases to trimming and J lost 9 bases, with 25 bases between them. Germline V CDR1 and CDR2: LGHDT, YNNKEL (reference sequence). The CDR3 has 15 residues. CDR3 in DNA: TGTGCCAGCGCCCCCGCGGGGAAGCAGGGTCGCAAAGCTTTCTTT. It codes for CASAPAGKQGRKAFF.

The chain recombines TRBV3-1 (or the pseudogene TRBV3-2) with TRBJ1-1; D not certain. V lost 1 base to trimming and J lost 2 bases, with 8 bases between them. The germline CDR1 and CDR2 sequences are LGHDT and YNNKEL (reference sequence). The CDR3 length is 14 residues. The CDR3 sequence is CASSQGHTNTEAFF. The DNA of the CDR3 is TGTGCCAGCAGCCAAGGCCACACCAACACTGAAGCTTTCTTT.

The rearrangement uses TRBV11-3 and TRBJ1-3; D is ambiguous. This CDR3 has 15 residues. The germline V gene encodes CDR1 SGHNT and CDR2 YENEEA. Trimming left V 11 bases short and J 0 bases short, with 17 bases between. This CDR3 reads CAPLDGISSGNTIYF. The DNA of the CDR3 is TGTGCCCCCCTGGACGGGATCAGCTCTGGAAACACCATATATTTT. Full variable domain (outside the CDR3, taken from reference TRBV11-3 and TRBJ1-3): EAGVVQSPRYKIIEKKQPVAFWCNPISGHNTLYWYLQNLGQGPELLIRYENEEAVDDSQLPKDRFSAERLKGVDSTLKIQPAELGDSAVYLCAPLDGISSGNTIYFGEGSWLTVV.

This clone was observed a single time. This chain connects TRBV9 to TRBJ2-3, with 10 positions matching TRBD2. CDR1 and CDR2 from the germline V gene are SGDLS and YYNGEE. Germline trimming cut 4 bases from V and 5 bases from J; bases unmatched to any gene: 13. This CDR3 contains 17 residues. The CDR3 protein is CASSPPRQERGGDTQYF. CDR3 nucleotide sequence: TGTGCCAGCAGCCCCCCGAGGCAGGAGCGGGGGGGAGATACGCAGTATTTT.

The chain carries TRBV6-5 and TRBJ1-2; D is unresolved. Per the germline V gene, CDR1 is MNHEY and CDR2 is SVGAGI. This CDR3 has 14 residues. Trimming removed 6 bases from V and 6 bases from J, with 17 bases in between. CDR3 residues: CASSPPPDFNGYTF. The CDR3 nucleotides read TGTGCCAGCAGCCCCCCCCCAGATTTTAATGGCTACACCTTC.

The chain links TRBV5-6 to TRBJ2-3, with TRBD2 identical over 14 bases. V gave up 2 bases and J gave up 9 bases; unmatched junction bases: 2. The germline V gene has CDR1 SGHDT and CDR2 YYEEEE. The CDR3 contains 14 residues. The CDR3 loop is CASSFRTSGGTQYF. The CDR3 DNA sequence: TGTGCCAGCAGCTTTAGGACTAGCGGGGGGACGCAGTATTTT.

This chain connects TRBV5-1 to TRBJ2-1, with 8 bases identical to TRBD1. After removal of 8 bases from V and 8 bases from J, the junction contained 6 bases not matched to a gene. Germline loops: CDR1 SGHRS, CDR2 YFSETQ. The CDR3 contains 12 residues. Written as DNA, the CDR3 is TGCGCCAGTTCTACAGGGGGATATGAGCAGTTCTTC. Protein: CASSTGGYEQFF. Combining the CDR3 with reference TRBV5-1 and TRBJ2-1 gives the whole variable domain KAGVTQTPRYLIKTRGQQVTLSCSPISGHRSVSWYQQTPGQGLQFLFEYFSETQRNKGNFPGRFSGRQFSNSRSEMNVSTLELGDSALYLCASSTGGYEQFFGPGTRLTVL.

The gene calls are TRBV9 and TRBJ1-2; D call uncertain. V dropped 0 bases and J dropped 0 bases, with 9 bases sitting between them. The CDR3 length is 15 residues. Germline values: CDR1 SGDLS, CDR2 YYNGEE. The CDR3 DNA reads as TGTGCCAGCAGCGTAGTTACAGCTTCTAACTATGGCTACACCTTC. It encodes CASSVVTASNYGYTF.

The chain has TRBV2 and TRBJ1-1; maybe TRBD1 (5 bases). The CDR3 runs 15 residues. The V end lost 6 bases, the J end lost 2 bases, and 16 bases lay between the germline ends. Germline loops: CDR1 SNHLY, CDR2 FYNNEI. CDR3: CASSLDGGVNTEAFF. Here the CDR3 DNA reads TGTGCCAGCAGCCTTGACGGGGGGGTTAACACTGAAGCTTTCTTT.

For the CDR3, the DNA is TGTGCCAGCAGCCCGAGTGTTCATAGCAATCAGCCCCAGCATTTT. As protein: CASSPSVHSNQPQHF. The J gene is TRBJ1-5, the V gene TRBV7-8; D remains unclear. CDR3 length equals 15 residues. With 5 bases removed from V and 0 bases from J, the gap between germline ends came to 11 bases. Germline lookup yields CDR1 SGHVS and CDR2 FQNEAQ. The complete variable domain, with remaining parts taken from reference TRBV7-8 and TRBJ1-5, reads GAGVSQSPRYKVAKRGQDVALRCDPISGHVSLFWYQQALGQGPEFLTYFQNEAQLDKSGLPSDRFFAERPEGSVSTLKIQRTQQEDSAVYLCASSPSVHSNQPQHFGDGTRLSIL.

The table lists this clone with a count of one. This CDR3 is CASSPSRNSPLHF. The CDR3 bases are TGTGCCAGCAGTCCGTCTAGGAATTCACCCCTCCACTTT. The V gene is TRBV12-3 or TRBV12-4, the J gene TRBJ1-6; D is uncertain. Trimming took 5 bases from V and 7 from J, leaving 9 bases between them. The CDR3 length is 13 residues.

The chain carries TRBV19 and TRBJ1-2; perhaps TRBD1 as D (6 bases). This CDR3 comprises 14 residues. The ends were cut back, 6 bases at V and 0 bases at J, with 11 bases in the middle. CDR1 and CDR2 (germline): LNHDA, SQIVND (reference sequence). CDR3: CASRSQGANYGYTF. The CDR3 coding sequence is TGTGCCAGTAGATCACAGGGAGCTAACTATGGCTACACCTTC.